This T cell receptor beta chain is from a study of T-cell reconstitution after alpha-beta-depleted transplantation in children. This clonotype was recorded at least ten times. The antigen remains unidentified. Unique molecular identifiers featured in how the TCRbeta library was prepared. Each CDR3 protein gets one entry after TCRdb re-called the PCR reads with MiXCR. The profile shows about 600,000 distinct CDR3 sequences, more than 20% of them singletons. General study points: Surviving thymic progenitors and recipient T cells were the source of high TCRbeta diversity at day 60 in some patients. Newly generated T cells supplied most T-cell counts and diversity one year post-transplant. Two months or so post-transplant, alpha-beta T cells reportedly derived from several hundred expanded graft clones.

The CDR3 sequence is 14 residues long. V shed 0 bases and J shed 4 bases, with 9 bases lying between them. The germline gives CDR1 LGHDT, CDR2 YNNKEL (reference sequence). The TCR originated in a boy under two years old who had a stem cell transplant for acute myeloid leukemia, so the T cells may come from the graft donor. The V and J genes are TRBV3-1 and TRBJ1-1; no clear D. This specimen was PBMCs, mostly from graft donor cells, taken 360 days after TCRalphabeta/CD19-depleted stem cell transplant. CDR3 coding DNA: TGTGCCAGCAGCCAAGAGTCGACGGCCACTGAAGCTTTCTTT. It yields the protein CASSQESTATEAFF.